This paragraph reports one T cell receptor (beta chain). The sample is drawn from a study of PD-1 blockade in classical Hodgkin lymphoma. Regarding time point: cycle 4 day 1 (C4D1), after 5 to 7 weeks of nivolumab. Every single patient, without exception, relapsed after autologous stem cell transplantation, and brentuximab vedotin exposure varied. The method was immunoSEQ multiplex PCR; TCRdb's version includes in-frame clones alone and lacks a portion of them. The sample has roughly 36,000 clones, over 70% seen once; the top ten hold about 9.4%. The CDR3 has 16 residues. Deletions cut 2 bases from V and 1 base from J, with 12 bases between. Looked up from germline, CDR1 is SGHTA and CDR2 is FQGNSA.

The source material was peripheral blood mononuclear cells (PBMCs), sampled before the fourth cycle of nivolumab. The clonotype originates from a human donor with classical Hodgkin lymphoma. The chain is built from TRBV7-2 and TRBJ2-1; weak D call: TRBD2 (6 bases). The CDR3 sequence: CASSLISRGSYNEQFF. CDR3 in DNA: TGTGCCAGCAGCTTAATTTCGCGGGGATCCTACAATGAGCAGTTCTTC.